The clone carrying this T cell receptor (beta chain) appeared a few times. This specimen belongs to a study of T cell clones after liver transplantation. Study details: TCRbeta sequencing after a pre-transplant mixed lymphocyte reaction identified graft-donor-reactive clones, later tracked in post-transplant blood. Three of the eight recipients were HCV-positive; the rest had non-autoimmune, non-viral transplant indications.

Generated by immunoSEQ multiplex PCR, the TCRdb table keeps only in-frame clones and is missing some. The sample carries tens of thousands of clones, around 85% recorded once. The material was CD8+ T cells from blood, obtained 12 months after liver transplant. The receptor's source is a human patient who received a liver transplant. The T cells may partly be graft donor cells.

CDR3 coding DNA: TGTGCCTGGAGTGTGGCGGCCGAGCAGTTCTTC. This gives the protein CAWSVAAEQFF. The chain links TRBV30 to TRBJ2-1; D unclear. Trimming stripped 0 bases from V and 10 bases from J, with 7 bases between. CDR1 is GTSNPN and CDR2 is SVGIG in the germline V gene (reference sequence). CDR3 length: 11 residues.